Listed below are T cell receptor beta chains from one sample, sequenced in a study of shared clonotypes between healthy human individuals. TCRdb keeps only in-frame clones here, not all; method: immunoSEQ multiplex PCR. The sample yields about 2.1 million clones, around 93% seen once. The sequenced sample was naive CD8+ T cells from PBMCs. The receptors stem from a man aged 18 to 30 in good health. Some clones in this sample may be carry-over from other donors' samples. Each CDR3 is given with its conserved first and last residue. D genes are given only for firm matches. Part of the rows lack a size; the others show once, few, many or a class for expanded clones.

J | D | V | size | DNA | CDR3
TRBJ2-5 | TRBD1 | TRBV5-6 | NA | TGTGCCAGCAGCTGGGGGACAGGCGGGGAGACCCAGTACTTC | CASSWGTGGETQYF
TRBJ2-3 | NA | TRBV7-9 | NA | TGTGCCAGCAGCTTAGCGAGAGTACCGACAGATACGCAGTATTTT | CASSLARVPTDTQYF
TRBJ2-3 | NA | TRBV6-6 | NA | TGTGCCAGCCTAGGCACAGATACGCAGTATTTT | CASLGTDTQYF
TRBJ2-5 | NA | TRBV30 | once | TGTGCCTGGAGAGAAAGCTCACAAGAGACCCAGTACTTC | CAWRESSQETQYF
TRBJ1-2 | NA | TRBV6-5 | NA | TGTGCCAGCAGCCCCCCGGAGGGCAGCGGTGGCTACACCTTC | CASSPPEGSGGYTF
TRBJ2-7 | TRBD1 | TRBV14 | NA | TGTGCCAGCAGCCAAGGGACAGGGACGCAGTACTTC | CASSQGTGTQYF
TRBJ2-7 | NA | TRBV2 | NA | TGTGCCAGCAGTGGGCGAGCAGGGCCCCTCTACGAGCAGTACTTC | CASSGRAGPLYEQYF
TRBJ2-7 | NA | TRBV7-2 | NA | TGTGCCAGCAGCTCAGGACGTACGCTTACCTACGAGCAGTACTTC | CASSSGRTLTYEQYF
TRBJ2-1 | NA | TRBV6-5 | NA | TGTGCCAGCAGTTACTCTGGGAATGAGCAGTTCTTC | CASSYSGNEQFF
TRBJ2-7 | NA | TRBV4-3 | NA | TGCGCCAGCAGCCTTCTAGGTAGGGAGGCCGAGCAGTACTTC | CASSLLGREAEQYF
TRBJ2-7 | TRBD1 | TRBV28 | NA | TGTGCCAGCAGTTCAACAGGGGGCTCCTACGAGCAGTACTTC | CASSSTGGSYEQYF
TRBJ2-5 | NA | TRBV25-1 | NA | TGTGCCAGCACCCGCCGGGACGTACAAGAGACCCAGTACTTC | CASTRRDVQETQYF
TRBJ2-1 | TRBD2 | TRBV15 | NA | TGTGCCACCAGCAGCCGGGCTAGCGGGGACAATGAGCAGTTCTTC | CATSSRASGDNEQFF
TRBJ1-5 | NA | TRBV11-2 | NA | TGTGCCAGCAGTTCTGATGACAGGCCGGCCCAGCCCCAGCATTTT | CASSSDDRPAQPQHF
TRBJ1-2 | NA | TRBV27 | NA | TGTGCCAGCAGTGGAGCCGGGACCGGCAACTATGGCTACACCTTC | CASSGAGTGNYGYTF
TRBJ1-1 | NA | TRBV13 | once | TGTGCCAGCGGGGAAGGGGGGTTCACTGAAGCTTTCTTT | CASGEGGFTEAFF
TRBJ1-5 | TRBD1 | TRBV6-1 | NA | TGTGCCAGCAGTGGCAGGGGGAGCAATCAGCCCCAGCATTTT | CASSGRGSNQPQHF
TRBJ2-5 | TRBD2 | TRBV2 | NA | TGTGCCAGCAGTGAAGTTCCGGGGACTAGCGGGTCCCAGGAGACCCAGTACTTC | CASSEVPGTSGSQETQYF
TRBJ1-1 | TRBD1 | TRBV19 | NA | TGTGCCAGTAGTATCGGACAGGGCATCTTGAACACTGAAGCTTTCTTT | CASSIGQGILNTEAFF
TRBJ2-7 | NA | TRBV9 | NA | TGTGCCAGCAGCGACCGGGACGGCTACGAGCAGTACTTC | CASSDRDGYEQYF
TRBJ1-5 | NA | TRBV9 | few | TGTGCCAGCAGCCCCAGTAATAGCAATCAGCCCCAGCATTTT | CASSPSNSNQPQHF
TRBJ2-5 | NA | TRBV4-2 | NA | TGTGCCAGCAGCCAAGATTCGGAGGGGCTCCAAGAGACCCAGTACTTC | CASSQDSEGLQETQYF
TRBJ2-1 | TRBD1 | TRBV11-3 | NA | TGTGCCAGCAGCACTCGAGGGACAGCGTCCTACAATGAGCAGTTCTTC | CASSTRGTASYNEQFF
TRBJ1-1 | TRBD1 | TRBV18 | NA | TGTGCCAGCTCCCAGTCGCCGGACAGGTTTTTCTTT | CASSQSPDRFFF
TRBJ2-2 | NA | TRBV7-2 | NA | TGTGCCAGCAGCTACGTGACTAGGGGGGGGGAGCTGTTTTTT | CASSYVTRGGELFF
TRBJ2-2 | NA | TRBV7-8 | NA | TGTGCCAGCAGTCCTAAGACCGGGGAGCTGTTTTTT | CASSPKTGELFF
TRBJ1-5 | NA | TRBV28 | NA | TGTGCCAGCAGTCTCGGATGGGACAATCAGCCCCAGCATTTT | CASSLGWDNQPQHF
TRBJ2-7 | NA | TRBV6-1 | NA | TGTGCCAGCGCCCCCCAGAGGACGGCCAACTACGAGCAGTACTTC | CASAPQRTANYEQYF
TRBJ2-2 | TRBD2 | TRBV7-3 | NA | TGTGCCAGCAGCTTAAACGGGAGGGCCGGCGGGGAGCTGTTTTTT | CASSLNGRAGGELFF
TRBJ2-7 | NA | TRBV5-1 | NA | TGCGCCAGCAGCCCGGGGACCGCCTACGAGCAGTACTTC | CASSPGTAYEQYF
TRBJ2-2 | NA | TRBV30 | NA | TGTGCCTGGAGTGGAGGCTTCTCCTTGGGCACCGGGGAGCTGTTTTTT | CAWSGGFSLGTGELFF
TRBJ2-5 | NA | TRBV7-8 | NA | TGTGCCAGCAGTTCCTCGCGGGGGACAGCCCAAGAGACCCAGTACTTC | CASSSSRGTAQETQYF
TRBJ1-1 | NA | TRBV27 | NA | TGTGCCAGCAGTTTTTTCCCGATAGTCAGCCTAGGCACTGAAGCTTTCTTT | CASSFFPIVSLGTEAFF
TRBJ2-3 | NA | TRBV7-9 | NA | TGTGCCAGCAGCCCACCGGGCCCCCCTAGGGCAGATACGCAGTATTTT | CASSPPGPPRADTQYF
TRBJ2-1 | NA | TRBV7-3 | NA | TGTGCCAGCAGCTTAACCCCCCGTAACAATGAGCAGTTCTTC | CASSLTPRNNEQFF
TRBJ2-7 | NA | TRBV5-6 | NA | TGTGCCAGCAGCTTGGGCAGGCCCGCTGCCGGCTACGAGCAGTACTTC | CASSLGRPAAGYEQYF
TRBJ2-1 | NA | TRBV9 | NA | TGTGCCAGCAGCGTAGGTGGGGGGATCGCCTACAATGAGCAGTTCTTC | CASSVGGGIAYNEQFF
TRBJ1-2 | NA | TRBV19 | NA | TGTGCCAGTAGTCTAAGGGGGGGAATGGATGGCTACACCTTC | CASSLRGGMDGYTF
TRBJ1-1 | NA | TRBV19 | NA | TGTGCCAGTAGTATGTTCGGGCTTACTGAAGCTTTCTTT | CASSMFGLTEAFF